This TCR beta chain was recorded in a study of blood T cell repertoires in COVID-19 (dated by TCRdb to about 2020). Some background on the complete study: The collaborator samples originated in the United States, Italy and Spain and spanned the acute and convalescent phases of COVID-19. A freely available public database, intended as a resource for researchers studying the immune response to SARS-CoV-2, is where the repertoires were released. The sample metadata nearly always contained a de-identified subject ID, COVID-19 status, age in years and sex. Subjects who had been exposed to COVID-19, were actively infected with it, or had recovered from it provided the deeply sampled blood TCRbeta repertoires that made up the dataset. The samples were drawn from two sources: the first 160 participants of the ongoing ImmuneRACE study, and some 1,300 subjects contributed by 6 global collaborators. Where available, HLA class I and class II types were taken from metadata supplied by the sample provider and were not determined by assay-based typing. The prospective study material was composed of cDNA or gDNA derived from T cells, B-cell-depleted T cells, or PBMCs.

Results the study describes overall, beyond this receptor: Clinical and demographic metadata were provided uncurated, with the amount varying by source and participant.

The immunoSEQ Assay, a bias-controlled multiplex PCR, was used to amplify TCRbeta CDR3 regions from genomic DNA. As for the authors' bioinformatics: The number of nucleated cells in each sample was estimated from the amplification of reference gene primers within the assay. Sequence reads were collapsed and filtered to measure the absolute abundance of every unique TCRbeta CDR3 rearrangement. Productive Simpson clonality was computed per sample as the square root of Simpson's diversity index over productive rearrangements. Sourced from immuneACCESS, this table was stored by TCRdb with only in-frame sequences that have V and J called. A share of the clones is absent; for the studies checked, an unresolved V gene accounts for under half, and the remainder has no known explanation. V and J calls and clone size are as listed in that table; D and trimming were resolved from the DNA. This sample lists 100,000 or so clones; about four fifths were detected once. The ten largest account for 15% to 17% of the sample.

Comment on this clone: Its antigen target is currently unknown. No clone much larger than this one lies a single base away; base qualities are absent.

Reading from cysteine to phenylalanine, the CDR3 counts 17 amino acids. The read is trimmed to its CDR3 DNA, 51 bases read in frame from base 1. The trim is 5 bases for V and 8 bases for J, with a gap of 22 bases between the germline ends. CDR1 SEHNR and CDR2 FQNEAQ were looked up in the germline V gene (reference sequence). Collaborating institutions collected whole blood in K2EDTA tubes following their own protocols. Collaborator samples were shipped for TCRbeta analysis as frozen whole blood, isolated PBMCs, or DNA extracted from either sample type. Recombination connected TRBV7-9 to TRBJ1-6; possibly the D gene is TRBD1, per 5 matching bases. This TCR was recovered from a woman older than 75 with acute or convalescent COVID-19. Sequenced material: peripheral blood. The DNA is TGTGCCAGCAGCCGAGGGACGGGAGGGGACCGTTATTCACCCCTCCACTTT. Translated, this gives CASSRGTGGDRYSPLHF.